Listed here are 13 T cell receptor beta chains from one sample, sequenced in a study of shared clonotypes between healthy human individuals. The table came from immunoSEQ multiplex PCR; TCRdb's copy has only in-frame clones and leaves some out. Of some 470,000 clones listed, about 79% are singletons. Material: PBMCs. These receptors were obtained from a woman aged 40 to 55 in good health. Some clones in this sample may be carry-over from other donors' samples.

This clone was found a few times. V usage is TRBV5-1 and J usage is TRBJ2-3; TRBD1 might be the D (6 bases). Per the germline V gene, CDR1 is SGHRS and CDR2 is YFSETQ. The CDR3 contains 14 residues. V was cut by 1 base and J by 6 bases, with 12 bases left in between. CDR3 loop: CASSLTGFRDTQYF. CDR3 bases: TGCGCCAGCAGCTTGACAGGGTTTCGGGATACGCAGTATTTT.

The gene calls are TRBV19 and TRBJ2-3; TRBD2 agrees at 12 bases. Germline lookup yields CDR1 LNHDA and CDR2 SQIVND (reference sequence). There are 18 residues in the CDR3. V gave up 5 bases and J gave up 0 bases; unmatched junction bases: 9. The CDR3 DNA reads TGTGCCAGTAGTTCCGGGACTAGCGGGTATCTAAGCACAGATACGCAGTATTTT. Translating it yields CASSSGTSGYLSTDTQYF.

This clone was counted many times. At one of its ends the junction is not consistent with the germline gene, which may arise from a read error. V is TRBV18 and J is TRBJ2-5, with 7 positions matching TRBD1. Germline V gene lookup returns CDR1 KGHSH and CDR2 LQKENI. This CDR3 has 13 residues. DNA of the CDR3: TGTGCCAGCTCCCCACAGGGGCGAGAGACCCAGTACTTC. Translating gives CASSPQGRETQYF.

V is TRBV28 and J is TRBJ2-7, with 9 positions matching TRBD1. CDR1 MDHEN and CDR2 SYDVKM come from the germline V gene. The CDR3 has 15 residues. Trimming cost V 7 bases and J 6 bases; bases outside gene matches: 13. The CDR3 DNA follows: TGTGCCAGCATTATGGGGACAGGGCATTCTACCGAGCAGTACTTC. Protein product: CASIMGTGHSTEQYF.

This sequence joins TRBV14 and TRBJ2-5; TRBD1 matches 7 bases. Germline CDR1 is SGHDN and CDR2 is FVKESK. The V gene end was trimmed by 3 bases and the J gene end by 4 bases; junction bases not matched to a gene: 8. This CDR3 contains 15 residues. The CDR3 here is CASSQPGQILETQYF. Here the CDR3 DNA reads TGTGCCAGCAGCCAGCCGGGACAGATACTAGAGACCCAGTACTTC.

About this clone: This likely reflects a read error, since a far larger clone is one base away. The chain uses TRBV4-1 and TRBJ1-5; D not resolved. Trimming removed 0 bases at V and 1 base at J, with 10 bases between. This CDR3 has 16 residues. From germline, CDR1 is MGHRA and CDR2 YSYEKL. The CDR3 DNA is TGCGCCAGCAGCCAAGATGGAAGTTGGAGCAATCAGCCCCAGCATTTT. Residues: CASSQDGSWSNQPQHF.

The rearrangement links TRBV28 to TRBJ1-2; the D gene is possibly TRBD1 (6 bases). In germline, CDR1 is MDHEN, CDR2 SYDVKM. This CDR3 comprises 14 residues. V dropped 11 bases and J dropped 5 bases, with 21 bases sitting between them. This CDR3 reads CAGGPGGGAYGYTF. CDR3 nucleotides: TGTGCCGGGGGCCCCGGGGGGGGCGCGTATGGCTACACCTTC.

The CDR3 nucleotides read TGTGCCAGCAGTGAATATGGTAGGTTCGAGCAGTACTTC. It codes for CASSEYGRFEQYF. The chain recombines TRBV25-1 with TRBJ2-7; D is unclear. Germline V lookup: CDR1 MGHDK, CDR2 SYGVNS. Trimming shortened V by 0 bases and J by 6 bases, and 9 bases separated the two germline ends. The CDR3 length is 13 residues.

The rearrangement links TRBV10-2 to TRBJ1-2, with a possible D match to TRBD1 (6 bases). The V and J ends lost 6 bases and 4 bases respectively, with 15 bases between them. The CDR3 extends over 14 amino acids. Germline V gene sequence: CDR1 WSHSY, CDR2 SAAADI. CDR3 region: CASRELGQLYGYTF. In DNA form, the CDR3 reads TGCGCCAGCAGGGAACTCGGACAGCTCTATGGCTACACCTTC.

This clone was detected a few times. V gene TRBV28 combines with J gene TRBJ1-2, with a possible D match to TRBD1 (6 bases). The CDR3 has 14 residues. Germline V lookup: CDR1 MDHEN, CDR2 SYDVKM. V was clipped by 3 bases and J by 2 bases, with 10 bases between them. CDR3 amino acids: CASSLGHSNYGYTF. In DNA form, the CDR3 reads TGTGCCAGCAGTTTGGGACATTCAAACTATGGCTACACCTTC.

The rearrangement joins TRBV18 to TRBJ2-5; 13 positions match TRBD2. Looked up from germline, CDR1 is KGHSH and CDR2 is LQKENI. The CDR3 is made up of 16 amino acids. With V trimmed by 4 bases and J by 2 bases, 4 bases remained unmatched. DNA for the CDR3: TGTGCCAGCTCACTGGGACTAGCGGGGCGGCAAGAGACCCAGTACTTC. It encodes CASSLGLAGRQETQYF.

The chain combines TRBV25-1 with TRBJ1-2; 8 nucleotides line up with TRBD1. Trimming removed 4 bases from V and 7 bases from J; junction bases left unmatched: 2. The CDR3 runs to 12 residues. The germline gives CDR1 MGHDK, CDR2 SYGVNS. The CDR3 loop reads CASSGGQVGYTF. The CDR3 DNA follows: TGTGCCAGCAGTGGGGGACAGGTTGGCTACACCTTC.

This chain connects TRBV9 to TRBJ1-1, with 11 positions matching TRBD1. The CDR3 is 17 residues long. Germline values: CDR1 SGDLS, CDR2 YYNGEE. V trimming: 1 base; J trimming: 5 bases; junction bases outside the gene matches: 10. CDR3 coding DNA: TGTGCCAGCAGCGTATATCCTTGGACAGGGGGCTTTACTGAAGCTTTCTTT. This gives the protein CASSVYPWTGGFTEAFF.